Shown below are 15 T cell receptor beta chains from a single sample sequenced in a study of T-cell reconstitution after alpha-beta-depleted transplantation in children. This sample's TCRbeta library carried unique molecular identifier barcodes. TCRdb analysed the PCR reads with MiXCR anew, one entry per CDR3 protein. Among 240,000 or so distinct CDR3 sequences listed, 7.5% to 9.5% were seen once. Sequenced material: PBMCs, mostly from graft donor cells, taken 180 days after TCRalphabeta/CD19-depleted stem cell transplant. These receptor sequences come from a male patient between 10 and 17 years old who had a stem cell transplant for acute lymphoblastic leukemia, so the T cells may come from the graft donor.

This clonotype was observed many times. J is TRBJ2-7 and V is TRBV12-3 or TRBV12-4, with 7 bases fitting TRBD2. There are 16 residues in the CDR3. The V segment lost 5 bases and the J segment 0 bases; nucleotides outside the gene matches: 10. The CDR3 sequence is CASSRLGGGSSYEQYF. As DNA, the CDR3 is TGTGCCAGCAGTCGACTGGGGGGGGGGAGCTCCTACGAGCAGTACTTC.

This clonotype was seen many times. This chain joins TRBV5-1 and TRBJ1-1; D is uncertain. The CDR3 length is 16 residues. Germline-derived CDR1 and CDR2 are SGHRS and YFSETQ. Deletions cut 4 bases from V and 1 base from J, with 17 bases between. CDR3 sequence (DNA): TGCGCCAGCAGCCTCCGCGGGAGGGAGAGGAACACTGAAGCTTTCTTT. Encoded protein: CASSLRGRERNTEAFF.

This clonotype was detected many times. The chain employs TRBV11-2 and TRBJ1-6, with no clear D. V was pared by 4 bases and J by 6 bases, with 4 bases between. The germline V gene has CDR1 SGHAT and CDR2 FQNNGV. This CDR3 is built from 12 residues. In nucleotides, the CDR3 is TGTGCCAGCAGCTCAACTAATTCACCCCTCCACTTT. It translates to CASSSTNSPLHF.

This clonotype was detected many times. The chain links TRBV7-9 to TRBJ2-2, with D uncertain. CDR1 and CDR2 from the germline V gene are SEHNR and FQNEAQ (reference sequence). Trimming took off 7 bases at V and 0 bases at J, with 15 bases between the two ends. There are 16 residues in the CDR3. The CDR3 nucleotides are TGTGCCAGCACCCCCTTGGAGATCGCGAACACCGGGGAGCTGTTTTTT. Protein sequence: CASTPLEIANTGELFF.

In regard to this clonotype: Just one base apart from a much larger clone, this may be a read error. The chain has TRBV5-1 and TRBJ1-1; maybe TRBD1 (5 bases). The CDR3 extends over 14 amino acids. Germline assignment: CDR1 SGHRS and CDR2 YFSETQ. The CDR3 is CDSSLGRPDTEAFF. In DNA, the CDR3 is TGCGACAGCAGCTTGGGGCGGCCGGACACTGAAGCTTTCTTT.

Ten or more counts support this clonotype. The V gene is TRBV9, the J gene TRBJ2-3; D is tentatively TRBD1 or TRBD2 (5 bases each). V was shortened by 0 bases and J by 0 bases, with 11 bases between the two germline ends. Germline-derived CDR1 and CDR2 are SGDLS and YYNGEE. The length of the CDR3 is 16 residues. CDR3: CASSVEPWGSTDTQYF. The CDR3 region has the DNA TGTGCCAGCAGCGTAGAACCGTGGGGGAGCACAGATACGCAGTATTTT.

This clonotype was recorded at least ten times. This chain connects TRBV7-9 to TRBJ2-1, with TRBD1 matching 9 bases. V trimming: 4 bases; J trimming: 9 bases; junction bases outside the gene matches: 13. CDR1 SEHNR and CDR2 FQNEAQ come from the germline V gene (reference sequence). The CDR3 sequence is 16 residues long. The CDR3 nucleotides are TGTGCCAGCAGCTCCTCCGGGACAGGGACCCTCGGTGAGCAGTTCTTC. This sequence encodes CASSSSGTGTLGEQFF.

This clonotype was picked up many times. The genes are TRBV29-1 and TRBJ2-5; the D is unclear. V shed 6 bases and J shed 2 bases, with 13 bases lying between them. Germline V gene sequence: CDR1 SQVTM, CDR2 ANQGSEA. The CDR3 extends over 13 amino acids. The CDR3 DNA is TGCAGCGTCCAAGGGATAGCTCAAGAGACCCAGTACTTC. It is translated as CSVQGIAQETQYF.

Many counts were recorded for this clonotype. V gene TRBV20-1 combines with J gene TRBJ2-5, with 9 nucleotides matching TRBD1. The ends lost 1 base at V and 5 bases at J; junction bases unmatched: 8. CDR3 length: 15 residues. The V gene's germline CDR1 is DFQATT and CDR2 SNEGSKA (reference sequence). CDR3 sequence: CSARAAPGQGETQYF. In DNA, the CDR3 is TGCAGTGCTAGAGCCGCACCGGGACAGGGTGAGACCCAGTACTTC.

Many counts were recorded for this clonotype. The chain joins TRBV4-3 to TRBJ1-1; D might be TRBD1 (6 bases). V was clipped by 4 bases and J by 1 base, with 10 bases between them. Germline V gives CDR1 LGHNA, CDR2 YSLEER. There are 14 residues in the CDR3. CDR3 coding DNA: TGCGCCAGCAGCCCCCGAGGGGGGAACACTGAAGCTTTCTTT. Amino acid sequence: CASSPRGGNTEAFF.

For this clonotype: Possible read error: a much larger clone is one base away. The chain is built from TRBV6-1 and TRBJ2-3; D is unresolved. Germline V gene lookup returns CDR1 MNHNS and CDR2 SASEGT. This CDR3 region has 16 residues. Trimming removed 1 base from V and 2 bases from J, with 13 bases in between. The CDR3 protein is CASSEGSQITTDTQYF. Here the CDR3 DNA reads TGTGCCAGCAGTGAAGGGTCCCAGATTACCACAGATACGCAGTATTTT.

Only a few counts were recorded for this clonotype. The V call is TRBV7-6, the J call TRBJ2-2; 9 nucleotides align to TRBD2. The V gene's germline CDR1 is SGHVS and CDR2 FNYEAQ. The CDR3 extends over 16 amino acids. Trimming took 7 bases from V and 4 from J; bases not matched to a gene: 10. The CDR3: CASTRSGGQITGELFF. CDR3 nucleotide sequence: TGTGCCAGCACCCGGAGCGGGGGGCAGATCACCGGGGAGCTGTTTTTT.

This clonotype was seen many times. This chain joins TRBV7-9 and TRBJ1-1, with TRBD1 matching over 7 bases. The germline V gene has CDR1 SEHNR and CDR2 FQNEAQ (reference sequence). CDR3 length: 13 residues. V dropped 5 bases and J dropped 11; count of bases not matched to a gene: 11. The DNA of the CDR3 is TGTGCCAGCAGCCCCCGGACAGGTTTTGAGGCTTTCTTT. It specifies CASSPRTGFEAFF. The complete variable domain, with remaining parts taken from reference TRBV7-9 and TRBJ1-1, reads DTGVSQNPRHKITKRGQNVTFRCDPISEHNRLYWYRQTLGQGPEFLTYFQNEAQLEKSRLLSDRFSAERPKGSFSTLEIQRTEQGDSAMYLCASSPRTGFEAFFGQGTRLTVV.

This clonotype was recorded at least ten times. The chain has TRBV7-2 and TRBJ2-5, with 8 nucleotides matching TRBD2. There are 15 residues in the CDR3. V gave up 5 bases and J gave up 2 bases; unmatched junction bases: 7. CDR1 SGHTA and CDR2 FQGNSA come from the germline V gene. The CDR3 region is CASSVPLAVQETQYF. The DNA for the CDR3 is TGTGCCAGCAGCGTCCCACTAGCGGTACAAGAGACCCAGTACTTC.

This clonotype was counted at least ten times. This chain joins TRBV4-1 and TRBJ2-7; 13 bases agree with TRBD2. V was clipped by 2 bases and J by 7 bases; unmatched bases: 2. This CDR3 is built from 14 residues. Germline CDR1 reads MGHRA; CDR2 reads YSYEKL. The CDR3 spells CASSQPGLAGEQYF. CDR3 coding DNA: TGCGCCAGCAGCCAACCGGGACTAGCGGGGGAGCAGTACTTC.